Shown below are 26 T cell receptor beta chains from a single sample sequenced in a study of PD-1 blockade in classical Hodgkin lymphoma. Measured with immunoSEQ multiplex PCR; TCRdb has only the in-frame clones, and not every one. The table shows about 21,000 clones, with about three quarters occurring only once. The time point here: cycle 4 day 1 (C4D1), after about 6 weeks of nivolumab. With no exception, relapse followed autologous stem cell transplantation in all patients, and brentuximab vedotin exposure varied. The sample here was peripheral blood mononuclear cells (PBMCs), taken before the fourth cycle of nivolumab. The receptors derive from a human donor with classical Hodgkin lymphoma.

This clone was seen only a few times. The V gene is TRBV15, the J gene TRBJ2-1, with unresolved D. Trimming shortened V by 3 bases and J by 1 base, and 7 bases separated the two germline ends. Germline CDR1 reads LNHNV; CDR2 reads YYDKDF (reference sequence). There are 14 residues in the CDR3. As DNA, the CDR3 is TGTGCCACCAGCAGCTCCCTTTCCTACAATGAGCAGTTCTTC. Amino acid sequence: CATSSSLSYNEQFF.

The V and J genes are TRBV6-5 and TRBJ2-1; D may be TRBD2 (6 bases). CDR3 size: 14 residues. Germline values: CDR1 MNHEY, CDR2 SVGAGI. V was shortened by 5 bases and J by 1 base, with 9 bases between the two germline ends. CDR3 protein: CASSAGGSYNEQFF. DNA of the CDR3: TGTGCCAGCAGTGCCGGGGGTTCCTACAATGAGCAGTTCTTC.

The chain combines TRBV5-5 with TRBJ2-7; 12 nucleotides agree with TRBD2. Trimming removed 4 bases from V and 5 bases from J; junction bases left unmatched: 1. Germline values: CDR1 SGHKS, CDR2 YYEKEE (reference sequence). CDR3 size: 13 residues. Written as DNA, the CDR3 is TGTGCCAGCAGCCGACTAGCGGGAGACGAGCAGTACTTC. Translation: CASSRLAGDEQYF.

Here the CDR3 reads CASSQEDYRNSNQPQHF. The CDR3 nucleotides read TGCGCCAGCAGCCAAGAAGACTACAGGAATAGCAATCAGCCCCAGCATTTT. This chain uses TRBV4-1 with TRBJ1-5; a possible D gene is TRBD1 (5 bases). Trimming removed 0 bases at V and 0 bases at J, with 12 bases between. Germline CDR1 MGHRA, CDR2 YSYEKL. This CDR3 comprises 17 residues.

The chain combines TRBV9 with TRBJ2-2; no clear D gene. Germline CDR1 reads SGDLS; CDR2 reads YYNGEE. The CDR3 is made up of 17 amino acids. Trimming shortened V by 0 bases and J by 3 bases, and 15 bases separated the two germline ends. CDR3 in DNA: TGTGCCAGCAGCGTAGTCCCAATCCTAATAGACACCGGGGAGCTGTTTTTT. Its translation is CASSVVPILIDTGELFF. Filled out from reference TRBV9 and TRBJ2-2, the complete variable domain reads DSGVTQTPKHLITATGQRVTLRCSPRSGDLSVYWYQQSLDQGLQFLIQYYNGEERAKGNILERFSAQQFPDLHSELNLSSLELGDSALYFCASSVVPILIDTGELFFGEGSRLTVL.

The V gene is TRBV6-5, the J gene TRBJ2-7, with 9 positions matching TRBD1. CDR3 length: 15 amino acids. CDR1 is MNHEY, CDR2 SVGAGI, per germline. V trimming: 0 bases; J trimming: 2 bases; junction bases outside the gene matches: 2. The CDR3 spells CASSYSGQGTYEQYF. CDR3 nucleotides: TGTGCCAGCAGTTACTCGGGACAGGGAACCTACGAGCAGTACTTC.

The J gene is TRBJ2-3, the V gene TRBV19, with TRBD2 matching over 12 bases. The trim removed 5 bases at V and 5 bases at J, leaving 8 bases unmatched. Germline V gene data show CDR1 as LNHDA and CDR2 as SQIVND (reference sequence). The CDR3 has 16 amino acids. CDR3 region: CASSGFLAGGEDTQYF. DNA for the CDR3: TGTGCCAGTAGTGGCTTCCTAGCGGGAGGGGAAGATACGCAGTATTTT.

This clone was seen only once. The chain has TRBV7-9 and TRBJ2-5, with D perhaps TRBD2 (5 bases). The CDR3 is made up of 15 amino acids. V lost 2 bases, J lost 5 bases, and 15 bases lay in between. CDR1 is SEHNR and CDR2 is FQNEAQ in the germline V gene (reference sequence). The DNA of the CDR3 is TGTGCCAGCAGCTTAACTGCGGGTCTTGGGGAGACCCAGTACTTC. Translating it yields CASSLTAGLGETQYF.

Only a few counts were recorded for this clone. V gene TRBV28 combines with J gene TRBJ2-3; TRBD2 aligns across 11 bases. The CDR3 sequence is 15 residues long. Germline assignment: CDR1 MDHEN and CDR2 SYDVKM. The junction had 10 bases not matched to a gene; V was cut back by 6 bases and J by 8 bases. CDR3 sequence (DNA): TGTGCCAGCAGCAAAACTAGCGGGAGCCTTGCTACGCAGTATTTT. Its protein product is CASSKTSGSLATQYF. The entire variable domain, with the rest obtained from reference TRBV28 and TRBJ2-3, is as follows: DVKVTQSSRYLVKRTGEKVFLECVQDMDHENMFWYRQDPGLGLRLIYFSYDVKMKEKGDIPEGYSVSREKKERFSLILESASTNQTSMYLCASSKTSGSLATQYFGPGTRLTVL.

The CDR3 here is CASSLGLADNSYEQYF. CDR3 DNA: TGTGCCAGCAGCTTGGGACTAGCGGACAACTCCTACGAGCAGTACTTC. The chain joins TRBV5-5 to TRBJ2-7; 9 bases align to TRBD2. CDR1 SGHKS and CDR2 YYEKEE come from the germline V gene (reference sequence). This CDR3 has 16 residues. V lost 0 bases, J lost 0 bases, and 4 bases stayed unmatched.

This clone came up once. J is TRBJ1-1 and V is TRBV6-1; D perhaps matches TRBD1 (6 bases). Germline CDR1 MNHNS, CDR2 SASEGT. The CDR3 sequence is 13 residues long. Trimming took off 4 bases at V and 1 base at J, with 7 bases between the two ends. The chain's CDR3 is CASSGTENTEAFF. The CDR3 region has the DNA TGTGCCAGCAGTGGGACAGAGAACACTGAAGCTTTCTTT.

CDR3: CASSGGFGFNEQFF. The CDR3 DNA reads as TGTGCCAGCAGTGGGGGTTTTGGGTTCAATGAGCAGTTCTTC. The chain has TRBV2 and TRBJ2-1, with no clear D. The CDR3 has 14 amino acids. CDR1 and CDR2 from the germline V gene are SNHLY and FYNNEI. Trimming pared 4 bases from V and 6 bases from J, leaving 13 bases between.

The V call is TRBV16, the J call TRBJ2-1; 10 positions agree with TRBD2. There are 14 residues in the CDR3. V was clipped by 0 bases and J by 15 bases; unmatched bases: 8. CDR1 is KGHSY and CDR2 is FQNENV in the germline V gene. Here the CDR3 DNA reads TGTGCCAGCAGCCAATCTGCGGCTAGCGGGAGACCGTTCTTC. It specifies CASSQSAASGRPFF.

The V and J genes are TRBV6-5 and TRBJ2-1; D is perhaps TRBD1 (6 bases). V lost 2 bases to trimming and J lost 0 bases, with 8 bases between them. The germline V gene encodes CDR1 MNHEY and CDR2 SVGAGI. CDR3 length: 15 residues. The CDR3 spells CASSYGTHSYNEQFF. As DNA, the CDR3 is TGTGCCAGCAGTTACGGGACACACTCCTACAATGAGCAGTTCTTC.

V is TRBV19 and J is TRBJ2-2; 7 positions match TRBD2. V shed 7 bases and J 1 base; nucleotides not matched to a gene: 3. The CDR3 loop spans 14 amino acids. The germline gives CDR1 LNHDA, CDR2 SQIVND (reference sequence). The CDR3 loop is CASKSSGNTGELFF. Here the CDR3 DNA reads TGTGCCAGTAAATCTAGCGGGAACACCGGGGAGCTGTTTTTT.

V gene TRBV5-4 combines with J gene TRBJ2-2, with D uncertain. The CDR3 sequence is 16 residues long. Trimming removed 4 bases from V and 1 base from J, with 14 bases in between. Germline V gene data show CDR1 as SGHNT and CDR2 as YYREEE (reference sequence). The DNA of the CDR3 is TGTGCCAGCAGCCAGAGAGAAGGGTTGAACACCGGGGAGCTGTTTTTT. It is translated as CASSQREGLNTGELFF.

This chain links TRBV18 with TRBJ2-7; 9 bases map to TRBD2. Germline V gene lookup returns CDR1 KGHSH and CDR2 LQKENI. The CDR3 is 17 residues long. Germline trimming cut 4 bases from V and 5 bases from J; bases unmatched to any gene: 15. The DNA of the CDR3 is TGTGCCAGCTCACGCGCGAATAGCGGGAGTGTAAGAAACGAGCAGTACTTC. This gives the protein CASSRANSGSVRNEQYF.

This chain's CDR3 is CASSPLGDTQYF. CDR3 coding DNA: TGTGCCAGCAGCCCCCTCGGAGATACGCAGTATTTT. The chain links TRBV9 to TRBJ2-3; D gene unclear. V gave up 4 bases and J gave up 5 bases, with 8 bases separating them. The CDR3 is 12 residues long. In germline, CDR1 is SGDLS, CDR2 YYNGEE.

V gene TRBV18 combines with J gene TRBJ2-7, with 13 bases lining up with TRBD2. The junction had 6 bases not matched to a gene; V was cut back by 6 bases and J by 4 bases. The CDR3 sequence is 15 residues long. Germline CDR1 KGHSH, CDR2 LQKENI. The DNA for the CDR3 is TGTGCCAGCTCGCCCCGACTAGCGGGAGGTTACGAGCAGTACTTC. Protein sequence: CASSPRLAGGYEQYF.

The V and J genes are TRBV2 and TRBJ2-1, with 8 bases lining up with TRBD2. V lost 7 bases and J lost 4; bases outside the gene matches: 9. The CDR3 spans 15 residues. Germline V lookup: CDR1 SNHLY, CDR2 FYNNEI. The CDR3 sequence: CASTRGSGAYNEQFF. CDR3 in DNA: TGTGCCAGCACCCGGGGTAGCGGGGCTTACAATGAGCAGTTCTTC.

This chain links TRBV10-3 with TRBJ1-5, with TRBD1 matching over 9 bases. Germline-derived CDR1 and CDR2 are ENHRY and SYGVKD. The CDR3 loop spans 17 amino acids. J was trimmed by 2 bases and V by 6 bases; bases with no gene match: 11. The CDR3 here is CAISAGTGIDGNQPQHF. The CDR3 DNA reads as TGTGCCATCAGCGCCGGGACAGGGATCGACGGCAATCAGCCCCAGCATTTT.

The chain links TRBV27 to TRBJ2-1, with a tentative D call TRBD1 (6 bases). With 5 bases removed from V and 8 bases from J, the gap between germline ends came to 13 bases. The CDR3 spans 13 residues. CDR1 is MNHEY, CDR2 SMNVEV, per germline (reference sequence). CDR3 nucleotide sequence: TGTGCCAGCAGTGCCCAACAGGGTTATGAGCAGTTCTTC. Protein: CASSAQQGYEQFF.

The rearrangement joins TRBV13 to TRBJ2-7; 13 bases are shared with TRBD2. J was trimmed by 2 bases and V by 4 bases; bases with no gene match: 2. The germline CDR1 and CDR2 sequences are PRHDT and FYEKMQ (reference sequence). The CDR3 contains 15 residues. The CDR3 protein is CASSYGTSGAYEQYF. The CDR3, as DNA: TGTGCCAGCAGCTATGGGACTAGCGGGGCCTACGAGCAGTACTTC.

The chain uses TRBV7-8 and TRBJ1-5, with TRBD1 as a possible D gene (6 bases). Germline V gene sequence: CDR1 SGHVS, CDR2 FQNEAQ. V gave up 5 bases and J gave up 1 base, with 18 bases separating them. This CDR3 spans 17 amino acids. The CDR3 DNA sequence: TGTGCCAGCAGCCCCCGGGGGGCGGGGTTGAGCAATCAGCCCCAGCATTTT. It translates to CASSPRGAGLSNQPQHF.

Details on this clone: One end of the junction fails to match germline, which may point to a read error. The V call is TRBV27, the J call TRBJ2-1; maybe TRBD2 (5 bases). This CDR3 spans 15 amino acids. The germline V gene encodes CDR1 MNHEY and CDR2 SMNVEV (reference sequence). The CDR3 DNA sequence: TGTGCCAGCAGTCTATCCGGGATGACCTACAATGAGCAGTTCTTC. Encoded protein: CASSLSGMTYNEQFF.

This clone appeared once. The genes are TRBV6-6 and TRBJ1-3; D remains unclear. The germline V gene has CDR1 MNHNY and CDR2 SVGAGI (reference sequence). CDR3 length: 13 amino acids. Trimming removed 6 bases at V and 4 bases at J, with 10 bases between. The CDR3 nucleotides are TGTGCCAGCAGGGGTGCCTCCGGAAACACCATATATTTT. Amino acid sequence: CASRGASGNTIYF.